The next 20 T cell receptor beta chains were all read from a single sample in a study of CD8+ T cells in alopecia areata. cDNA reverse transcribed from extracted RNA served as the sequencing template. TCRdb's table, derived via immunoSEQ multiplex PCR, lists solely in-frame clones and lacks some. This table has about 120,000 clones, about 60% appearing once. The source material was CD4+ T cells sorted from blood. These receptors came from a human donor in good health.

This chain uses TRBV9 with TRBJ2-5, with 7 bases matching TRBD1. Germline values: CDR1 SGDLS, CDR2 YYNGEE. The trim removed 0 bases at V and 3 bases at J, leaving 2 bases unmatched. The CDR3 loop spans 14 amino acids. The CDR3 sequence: CASSVVGGEETQYF. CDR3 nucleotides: TGTGCCAGCAGCGTAGTAGGGGGCGAAGAGACCCAGTACTTC. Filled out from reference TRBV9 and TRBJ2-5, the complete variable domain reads DSGVTQTPKHLITATGQRVTLRCSPRSGDLSVYWYQQSLDQGLQFLIQYYNGEERAKGNILERFSAQQFPDLHSELNLSSLELGDSALYFCASSVVGGEETQYFGPGTRLLVL.

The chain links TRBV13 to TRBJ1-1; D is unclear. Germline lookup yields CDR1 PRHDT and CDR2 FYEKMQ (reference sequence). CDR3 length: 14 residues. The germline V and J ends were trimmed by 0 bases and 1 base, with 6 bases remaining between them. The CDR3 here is CASSLGSKNTEAFF. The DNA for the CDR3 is TGTGCCAGCAGCTTAGGCTCCAAGAACACTGAAGCTTTCTTT.

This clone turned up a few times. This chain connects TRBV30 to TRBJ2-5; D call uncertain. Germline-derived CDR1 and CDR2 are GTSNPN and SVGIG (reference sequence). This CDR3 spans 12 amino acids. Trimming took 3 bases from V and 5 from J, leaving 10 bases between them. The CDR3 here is CAWRGHLETQYF. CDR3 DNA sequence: TGTGCCTGGAGGGGCCATCTGGAGACCCAGTACTTC.

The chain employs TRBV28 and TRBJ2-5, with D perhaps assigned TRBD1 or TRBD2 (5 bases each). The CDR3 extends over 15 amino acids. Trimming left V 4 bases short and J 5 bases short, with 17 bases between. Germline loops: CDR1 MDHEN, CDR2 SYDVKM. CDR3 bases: TGTGCCAGCAGTTCCCCTCCTCGGGGCCGGGAGACCCAGTACTTC. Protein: CASSSPPRGRETQYF.

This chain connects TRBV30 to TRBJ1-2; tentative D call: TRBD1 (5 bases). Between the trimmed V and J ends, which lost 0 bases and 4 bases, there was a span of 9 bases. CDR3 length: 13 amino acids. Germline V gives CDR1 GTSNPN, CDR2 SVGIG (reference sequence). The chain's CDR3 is CAWSVQVGYGYTF. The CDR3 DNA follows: TGTGCCTGGAGTGTACAGGTCGGCTATGGCTACACCTTC.

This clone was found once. The CDR3 loop is CASTPTGVANSPLHF. The CDR3 region has the DNA TGTGCCAGCACCCCGACAGGCGTCGCTAATTCACCCCTCCACTTT. The chain is built from TRBV6-1 and TRBJ1-6, with D possibly TRBD1 on 6 matching bases. The ends were cut back, 7 bases at V and 6 bases at J, with 16 bases in the middle. CDR1 and CDR2 (germline): MNHNS, SASEGT. CDR3 length: 15 residues.

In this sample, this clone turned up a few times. CDR3 in DNA: TGTGCCAGTAGATTACGGGGACAGCCGAGCACCGGGGAGCTGTTTTTT. The encoded protein is CASRLRGQPSTGELFF. The rearrangement uses TRBV19 and TRBJ2-2, with 7 bases that match TRBD1. Looked up from germline, CDR1 is LNHDA and CDR2 is SQIVND (reference sequence). There are 16 residues in the CDR3. V shed 6 bases and J 4 bases; nucleotides not matched to a gene: 11. The variable domain in full, with the rest retrieved from reference TRBV19 and TRBJ2-2, is DGGITQSPKYLFRKEGQNVTLSCEQNLNHDAMYWYRQDPGQGLRLIYYSQIVNDFQKGDIAEGYSVSREKKESFPLTVTSAQKNPTAFYLCASRLRGQPSTGELFFGEGSRLTVL.

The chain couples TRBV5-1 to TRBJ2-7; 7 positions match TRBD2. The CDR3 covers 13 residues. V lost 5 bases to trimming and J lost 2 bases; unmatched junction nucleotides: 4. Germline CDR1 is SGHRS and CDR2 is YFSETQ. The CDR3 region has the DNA TGCGCCAGCAGGCCAGGACTAGCCTACGAGCAGTACTTC. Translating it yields CASRPGLAYEQYF.

CDR3 DNA sequence: TGTGCCTGGAGTCCCAGGGGAAGGCAACAGCCCCAGCATTTT. The encoded protein is CAWSPRGRQQPQHF. This chain uses TRBV30 with TRBJ1-5; D might be TRBD1 (6 bases). Trimming removed 2 bases from V and 7 bases from J, with 15 bases in between. Germline lookup yields CDR1 GTSNPN and CDR2 SVGIG (reference sequence). This CDR3 has 14 residues.

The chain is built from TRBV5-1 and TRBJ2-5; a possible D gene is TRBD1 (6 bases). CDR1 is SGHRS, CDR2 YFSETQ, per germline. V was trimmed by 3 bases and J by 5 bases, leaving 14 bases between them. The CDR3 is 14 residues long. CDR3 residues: CASSSTGMGETQYF. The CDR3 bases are TGCGCCAGCAGCTCCACAGGGATGGGGGAGACCCAGTACTTC. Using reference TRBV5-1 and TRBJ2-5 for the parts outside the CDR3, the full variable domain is KAGVTQTPRYLIKTRGQQVTLSCSPISGHRSVSWYQQTPGQGLQFLFEYFSETQRNKGNFPGRFSGRQFSNSRSEMNVSTLELGDSALYLCASSSTGMGETQYFGPGTRLLVL.

CDR3 loop: CASSQTGGSGGELFF. For the CDR3, the DNA is TGTGCCAGCAGTCAGACAGGGGGCTCGGGCGGGGAGCTGTTTTTT. The chain couples TRBV25-1 to TRBJ2-2; 10 bases align to TRBD1. CDR1 and CDR2 (germline): MGHDK, SYGVNS. The CDR3 spans 15 residues. The junction had 7 bases not matched to a gene; V was cut back by 5 bases and J by 7 bases.

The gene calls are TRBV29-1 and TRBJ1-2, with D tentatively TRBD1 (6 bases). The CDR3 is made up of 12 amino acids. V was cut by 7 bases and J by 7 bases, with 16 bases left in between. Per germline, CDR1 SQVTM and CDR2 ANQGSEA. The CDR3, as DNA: TGCAGCGGAACGGACAGCCTAACTGGCTACACCTTC. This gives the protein CSGTDSLTGYTF.

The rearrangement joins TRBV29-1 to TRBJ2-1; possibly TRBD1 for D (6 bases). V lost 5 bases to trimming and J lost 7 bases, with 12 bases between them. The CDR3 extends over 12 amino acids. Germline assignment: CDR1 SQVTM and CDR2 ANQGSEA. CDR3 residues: CSVLDSTNEQFF. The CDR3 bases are TGCAGCGTTCTGGACAGCACGAATGAGCAGTTCTTC.

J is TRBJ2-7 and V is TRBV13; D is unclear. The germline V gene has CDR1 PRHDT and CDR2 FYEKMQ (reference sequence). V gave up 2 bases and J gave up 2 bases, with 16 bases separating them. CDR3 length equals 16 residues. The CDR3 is CASSLTPTRKTYEQYF. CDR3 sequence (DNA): TGTGCCAGCAGCTTAACCCCTACCCGGAAGACCTACGAGCAGTACTTC.

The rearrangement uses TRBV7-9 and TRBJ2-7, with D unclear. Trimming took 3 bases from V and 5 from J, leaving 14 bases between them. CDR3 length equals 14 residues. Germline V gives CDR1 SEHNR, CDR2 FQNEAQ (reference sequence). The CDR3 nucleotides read TGTGCCAGCAGCTTCTCGACAAGGCGGAACGAGCAGTACTTC. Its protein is CASSFSTRRNEQYF.

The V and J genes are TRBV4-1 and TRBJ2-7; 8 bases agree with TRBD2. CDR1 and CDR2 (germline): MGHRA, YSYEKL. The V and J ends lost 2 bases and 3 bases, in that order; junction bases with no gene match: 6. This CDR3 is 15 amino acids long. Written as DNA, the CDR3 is TGCGCCAGCAGCCAACCTACGACTAGCGTCTACGAGCAGTACTTC. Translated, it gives CASSQPTTSVYEQYF.

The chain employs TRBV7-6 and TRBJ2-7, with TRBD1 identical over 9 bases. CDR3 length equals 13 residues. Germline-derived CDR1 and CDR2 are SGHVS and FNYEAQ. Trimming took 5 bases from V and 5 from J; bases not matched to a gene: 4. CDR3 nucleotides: TGTGCCAGCAGCCGGGACAGGGTCGACGAGCAGTACTTC. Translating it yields CASSRDRVDEQYF.

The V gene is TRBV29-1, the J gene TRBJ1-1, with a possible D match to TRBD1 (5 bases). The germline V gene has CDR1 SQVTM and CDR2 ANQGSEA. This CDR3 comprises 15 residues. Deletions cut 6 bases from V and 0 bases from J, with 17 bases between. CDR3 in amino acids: CSVEIMDTLNTEAFF. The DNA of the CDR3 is TGCAGCGTCGAGATAATGGACACCCTGAACACTGAAGCTTTCTTT.

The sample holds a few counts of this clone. The CDR3 loop is CATARRGTNEKLFF. The CDR3 DNA sequence: TGTGCCACCGCCCGGCGCGGAACTAATGAAAAACTGTTTTTT. The chain is built from TRBV19 and TRBJ1-4; D remains ambiguous. CDR1 LNHDA and CDR2 SQIVND come from the germline V gene (reference sequence). The V gene lost 10 bases and the J gene lost 1 base, with 13 bases spanning the gap. This CDR3 comprises 14 residues.

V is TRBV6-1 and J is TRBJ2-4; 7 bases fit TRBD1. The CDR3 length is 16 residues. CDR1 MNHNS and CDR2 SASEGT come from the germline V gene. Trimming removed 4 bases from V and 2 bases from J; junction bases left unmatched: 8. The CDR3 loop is CASSGAPTGTKNIQYF. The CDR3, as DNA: TGTGCCAGCAGTGGGGCCCCGACAGGGACCAAAAACATTCAGTACTTC.